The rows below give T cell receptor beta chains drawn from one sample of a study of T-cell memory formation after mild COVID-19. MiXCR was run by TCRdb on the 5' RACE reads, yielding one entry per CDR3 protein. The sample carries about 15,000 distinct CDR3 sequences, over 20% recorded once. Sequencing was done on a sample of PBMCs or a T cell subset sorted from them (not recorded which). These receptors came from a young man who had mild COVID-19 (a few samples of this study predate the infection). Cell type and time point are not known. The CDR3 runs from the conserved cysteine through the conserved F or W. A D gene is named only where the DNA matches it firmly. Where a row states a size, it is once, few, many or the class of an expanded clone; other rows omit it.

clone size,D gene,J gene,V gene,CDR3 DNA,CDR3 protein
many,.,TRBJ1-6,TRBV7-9,TGTGCCAGCAGCTTTGCGACGACCTGGTATAATTCACCCCTCCACTTT,CASSFATTWYNSPLHF
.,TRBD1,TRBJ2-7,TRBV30,TGTGCCTGGGGACAGGCCTACGAGCAGTACTTC,CAWGQAYEQYF
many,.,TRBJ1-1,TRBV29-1,TGCAGCGCCACGGGACGCCGGAACACTGAAGCTTTCTTT,CSATGRRNTEAFF
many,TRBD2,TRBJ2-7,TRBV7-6,TGTGCCAGCAGCTTGCACGATCTAGCGGACGAGCAGTACTTC,CASSLHDLADEQYF
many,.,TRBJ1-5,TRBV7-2,TGTGCCAGCAGCCTTCGGCCCAACAATCAGCCCCAGCATTTT,CASSLRPNNQPQHF
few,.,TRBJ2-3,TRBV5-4,TGTGCCAGCAGCTTGTTATCCCTAGCCACAGATACGCAGTATTTT,CASSLLSLATDTQYF
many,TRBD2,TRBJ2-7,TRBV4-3,TGCGCCAGCAGCCAAGCTCTGACTAGCGGCTACGAGCAGTACTTC,CASSQALTSGYEQYF
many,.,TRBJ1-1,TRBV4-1,TGCGCCAGCAGCCAAGAGGGGTGGAACACTGAAGCTTTCTTT,CASSQEGWNTEAFF
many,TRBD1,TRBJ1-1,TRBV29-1,TGCAGCATCAGGGGGTACACTGAAGCTTTCTTT,CSIRGYTEAFF
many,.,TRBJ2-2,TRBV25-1,TGTGCCAGCCAGTTTTGGAACACCGGGGAGCTGTTTTTT,CASQFWNTGELFF
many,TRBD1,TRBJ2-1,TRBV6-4,TGTGCCAGCAGTGACTCGGACAGGAATGAGCAGTTCTTC,CASSDSDRNEQFF
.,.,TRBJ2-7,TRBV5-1,TGCGCCAGCAGCCTCCATGGGTTCTACGAGCAGTACTTC,CASSLHGFYEQYF